These 15 T cell receptor beta chains share one sample of origin, sequenced in a study of beta chain features in type 1 diabetes. The entirety of the isolated RNA underwent reverse transcription, so expressed TCRB transcripts were sequenced. The protocol was immunoSEQ multiplex PCR, while the TCRdb copy is restricted to in-frame clones and leaves out a portion. The sample lists about 220,000 clones, 11% occurring once. The sequencing sample was made of central memory CD4+ T cells from blood. Receptor source: a man younger than 35 in good health.

This clone has a handful of counts. This chain uses TRBV7-2 with TRBJ2-5; 9 nucleotides match TRBD2. CDR1 is SGHTA, CDR2 FQGNSA, per germline. The CDR3 is made up of 14 amino acids. V was clipped by 1 base and J by 5 bases; unmatched bases: 2. The CDR3 DNA reads TGTGCCAGCAGCTTAGGGACTAGCGCCGAGACCCAGTACTTC. Its translation: CASSLGTSAETQYF.

The V gene is TRBV5-4, the J gene TRBJ2-7; 8 nucleotides align to TRBD2. This CDR3 is built from 15 residues. Germline trimming cut 2 bases from V and 0 bases from J; bases unmatched to any gene: 4. Germline V gene sequence: CDR1 SGHNT, CDR2 YYREEE (reference sequence). CDR3 bases: TGTGCCAGCAGCTTCTCCGGGACTAGCTCCTACGAGCAGTACTTC. Protein: CASSFSGTSSYEQYF.

This clone was counted only a few times. The V call is TRBV9, the J call TRBJ2-1; no definite D call. This CDR3 spans 16 amino acids. CDR1 is SGDLS and CDR2 is YYNGEE in the germline V gene. With 0 bases removed from V and 9 bases from J, the gap between germline ends came to 19 bases. CDR3 residues: CASSVVSSEGSGEQFF. Here the CDR3 DNA reads TGTGCCAGCAGCGTAGTTTCAAGCGAAGGGTCGGGTGAGCAGTTCTTC.

The V gene is TRBV6-6, the J gene TRBJ1-4; 8 positions agree with TRBD1. Trimming cost V 6 bases and J 7 bases; bases outside gene matches: 7. From germline, CDR1 is MNHNY and CDR2 SVGAGI (reference sequence). The length of the CDR3 is 14 residues. CDR3 residues: CASSLTGEGEKLFF. The CDR3 nucleotides are TGTGCCAGCAGCCTGACAGGGGAAGGTGAAAAACTGTTTTTT.

This clone appeared a few times. The same CDR3 is also encoded by other DNA sequences in this sample. The gene calls are TRBV30 and TRBJ2-7; no clear D. Germline lookup yields CDR1 GTSNPN and CDR2 SVGIG (reference sequence). The CDR3 runs 13 residues. V lost 3 bases, J lost 3 bases, and 12 bases lay in between. The CDR3 DNA reads TGTGCCTGGAGCCCAAAGGGTGGCTACGAGCAGTACTTC. As protein: CAWSPKGGYEQYF.

The V gene is TRBV29-1, the J gene TRBJ2-5; D ambiguous. The germline V gene encodes CDR1 SQVTM and CDR2 ANQGSEA. The CDR3 has 12 amino acids. Trimming took off 4 bases at V and 5 bases at J, with 11 bases between the two ends. CDR3 protein: CSVANPAETQYF. The CDR3 DNA is TGCAGCGTTGCTAATCCGGCGGAGACCCAGTACTTC.

This clone was seen more than once but under ten times. The chain joins TRBV6-6 to TRBJ2-5; the D gene is possibly TRBD1 (6 bases). Germline values: CDR1 MNHNY, CDR2 SVGAGI (reference sequence). Trimming stripped 4 bases from V and 2 bases from J, with 11 bases between. This CDR3 is built from 14 residues. The CDR3 sequence is CASSWGPGQETQYF. The CDR3 DNA reads TGTGCCAGCAGTTGGGGGCCAGGGCAAGAGACCCAGTACTTC.

This clone was counted only a few times. The CDR3 here is CASSFRGSYNEQFF. CDR3 DNA sequence: TGTGCCAGCAGCTTCCGGGGCTCCTACAATGAGCAGTTCTTC. The chain joins TRBV5-4 to TRBJ2-1; TRBD2 might be the D (5 bases). The CDR3 totals 14 residues. V lost 2 bases to trimming and J lost 0 bases, with 6 bases between them. Germline lookup yields CDR1 SGHNT and CDR2 YYREEE (reference sequence). The entire variable domain, with the rest obtained from reference TRBV5-4 and TRBJ2-1, is as follows: ETGVTQSPTHLIKTRGQQVTLRCSSQSGHNTVSWYQQALGQGPQFIFQYYREEENGRGNFPPRFSGLQFPNYSSELNVNALELDDSALYLCASSFRGSYNEQFFGPGTRLTVL.

Written as DNA, the CDR3 is TGTGCCAGCAGCGCTCAGGGGCGCAAAGATACGCAGTATTTT. Translated: CASSAQGRKDTQYF. The chain uses TRBV9 and TRBJ2-3; TRBD1 is a possible D gene (6 bases). The V gene lost 3 bases and the J gene lost 5 bases, with 13 bases spanning the gap. Per the germline V gene, CDR1 is SGDLS and CDR2 is YYNGEE. The CDR3 consists of 14 residues.

There are a few counts of this clone. This rearrangement joins TRBV18 to TRBJ2-7; 9 positions match TRBD1. The germline V gene has CDR1 KGHSH and CDR2 LQKENI. The V and J ends lost 8 bases and 6 bases, in that order; junction bases with no gene match: 17. This CDR3 is 16 amino acids long. As DNA, the CDR3 is TGTGCCAGCGCCAGAACACTGGGACAGGGTACTGTCGAGCAGTACTTC. Translating gives CASARTLGQGTVEQYF.

This rearrangement joins TRBV13 to TRBJ2-7; the match to TRBD2 covers 7 bases. The ends lost 5 bases at V and 7 bases at J; junction bases unmatched: 5. The CDR3 is 12 residues long. The germline gives CDR1 PRHDT, CDR2 FYEKMQ (reference sequence). As DNA, the CDR3 is TGTGCCAGCAGCCTGAGGGACTATGAGCAGTACTTC. Protein: CASSLRDYEQYF.

The V and J genes are TRBV6-1 and TRBJ2-1, with 8 bases lining up with TRBD1. Germline loops: CDR1 MNHNS, CDR2 SASEGT. This CDR3 spans 14 amino acids. V dropped 7 bases and J dropped 2; count of bases not matched to a gene: 4. The CDR3 DNA follows: TGTGCCAGCACGGACAGGGTGCCCTACAATGAGCAGTTCTTC. This codes for CASTDRVPYNEQFF.

The V gene is TRBV2, the J gene TRBJ2-3, with 8 bases lining up with TRBD1. CDR1 is SNHLY, CDR2 FYNNEI, per germline. This CDR3 is built from 15 residues. Trimming cost V 7 bases and J 3 bases; bases outside gene matches: 9. The CDR3 here is CASIYRGVSTDTQYF. In nucleotides, the CDR3 is TGTGCCAGCATTTACAGGGGGGTCTCGACAGATACGCAGTATTTT.

The chain combines TRBV7-6 with TRBJ1-3; TRBD1 is a possible D gene (5 bases). CDR1 SGHVS and CDR2 FNYEAQ come from the germline V gene. The V and J ends lost 0 bases and 0 bases respectively, with 12 bases between them. This CDR3 is built from 17 residues. DNA of the CDR3: TGTGCCAGCAGCTTAGCTCGGGGCGGAGGCTCTGGAAACACCATATATTTT. Its translation: CASSLARGGGSGNTIYF.

The genes are TRBV18 and TRBJ2-3; 8 nucleotides agree with TRBD2. V trimming: 1 base; J trimming: 6 bases; junction bases outside the gene matches: 3. There are 14 residues in the CDR3. Germline CDR1 KGHSH, CDR2 LQKENI. The CDR3 DNA follows: TGTGCCAGCTCACCACGGGGACTAGGTGATACGCAGTATTTT. This sequence encodes CASSPRGLGDTQYF.